This T cell receptor beta chain is drawn from a study of T cells after yellow fever vaccination. Study context: Low-cell-number fractions were prepared with SMART-Seq v4 Ultra Low Input. General study points: A weaker secondary response peaked on day 5, the primary on day 15. Abundant clonotypes (contaminants from the bulk population) could be present in FACS-sorted repertoires.

The CDR3 extends over 14 amino acids. The germline CDR1 and CDR2 sequences are MNHEY and SVGAGI. As regards this clonotype: Its matching antigen is unknown. At one of its ends the junction is not consistent with the germline gene, which may arise from a read error.

UMIs and a universal primer site were added when TCR cDNA was made by 5'RACE template switching. Each CDR3 protein gets one entry after TCRdb re-called the 5' RACE reads with MiXCR. Here the sample spans 250,000 to 350,000 distinct CDR3 sequences, around 7.3% being singletons. This receptor was taken from a man between 18 and 29 years old who received the YFV17D yellow fever vaccine. Sample: PBMCs, taken around 45 days after the first yellow fever vaccination. The rearrangement uses TRBV6-5 and TRBJ2-5; TRBD2 might be the D (6 bases). Written as DNA, the CDR3 is TGTGCCAGCAGTTCCCCCGGGGAGGAAGAGACCCTGTACTTC. It encodes CASSSPGEEETLYF.